This T cell receptor (beta chain) was captured in a study of blood T cells in healthy people across ages. Across the whole study: Template switching picked up about one barcoded beta molecule for each two T cells. Study results and limitations: Age advanced and TCR beta diversity per million T cells fell, roughly linearly.

The individuals who served as donors were healthy Caucasians living in Russia, aged about 6 to 95. V was trimmed by 2 bases and J by 5 bases, leaving 15 bases between them. Germline V CDR1 and CDR2: MNHEY, SMNVEV (reference sequence). CDR3 length equals 15 residues. On this clonotype itself: Its antigen is unknown.

The authors ran a second PCR of about 6 to 11 cycles using a sample-barcoded 5' primer and a J-beta primer mix. TCRdb re-called the 5' RACE reads through MiXCR, storing one row per CDR3 protein. Here the sample spans over 1,500,000 distinct CDR3 sequences, about 39% being singletons. The gene calls are TRBV27 and TRBJ1-2; D is perhaps TRBD1 (5 bases). The source material was blood. This sequence originates from a human donor in good health. CDR3 sequence (DNA): TGTGCCAGCAGTTTAGGCGGGGGGGACCAATATGGCTACACCTTC. Translated, it gives CASSLGGGDQYGYTF.